The sequence of this TCR beta chain was determined in a study of glioma-infiltrating T cells. Overall study context: Samples included WHO grade II oligodendrogliomas or astrocytomas and initial-diagnosis grade IV glioblastomas. Blood libraries targeted roughly 4.5- to 11-fold coverage of 1 million or so T cells.

Using RNA template, CDR3s of TCR alpha and beta were amplified with iRepertoire arm-PCR. One-step reverse transcription and amplification started from around 100-400 ng of tissue mRNA or PBMC total RNA. TCRdb re-analysed the multiplex PCR reads in MiXCR, keeping a single row per CDR3 protein. Here the sample spans around 350,000 distinct CDR3 sequences, 41% being singletons. This clonotype was detected once. The antigen is undetermined. Study results and limitations: Gliomas, especially low-grade, showed above-expected tissue-blood divergence; non-neoplastic patients showed below.

This CDR3 comprises 16 residues. Germline loops: CDR1 SGHNT, CDR2 YYREEE (reference sequence). The germline V and J ends were trimmed by 0 bases and 1 base, with 13 bases remaining between them. The chain uses TRBV5-4 and TRBJ2-5, with no clear D. The receptor was isolated from a human donor with low-grade glioma or glioblastoma, undergoing nonglioma brain surgery, or in good health (not recorded which). Sequencing was performed on glioma tissue, nonneoplastic brain tissue, or PBMCs (not recorded which). The CDR3 DNA reads as TGTGCCAGCAGCTTGGTAGGCGGTCGTCTCCAAGAGACCCAGTACTTC. Amino acid sequence: CASSLVGGRLQETQYF.